This TCR beta chain was sequenced for a study of shared clonotypes between healthy human individuals. Repertoires were generated with immunoSEQ multiplex PCR, while TCRdb's copy carries only in-frame clones and drops some. The repertoire includes 550,000 to 800,000 clones, around 74% of them detected once, and over 1.5% sits in the top ten. Comments on this clone: Its antigen is as yet unknown.

With V trimmed by 6 bases and J by 5 bases, 6 bases remained unmatched. The CDR3 loop spans 13 amino acids. Germline V gene lookup returns CDR1 MNHEY and CDR2 SMNVEV (reference sequence). Study-level findings and limits: Incompleteness in sorted-subset sequencing, despite large depth, was shown by rarefaction. Clonotypes that were shared across a handful of donors made up approximately 5% of naive CD4 clonotypes. The authors expected sequencing depth to affect clonotype sharing among donors.

The chain links TRBV27 to TRBJ2-5, with 7 bases matching TRBD1. Sequences were obtained from memory CD4+ T cells sorted from blood. As for subset: CD45RA-negative fraction. This TCR derives from a woman in her twenties or thirties in good health. DNA of the CDR3: TGTGCCAGCAGGGGACAGCCCTTTGAGACCCAGTACTTC. Protein product: CASRGQPFETQYF.